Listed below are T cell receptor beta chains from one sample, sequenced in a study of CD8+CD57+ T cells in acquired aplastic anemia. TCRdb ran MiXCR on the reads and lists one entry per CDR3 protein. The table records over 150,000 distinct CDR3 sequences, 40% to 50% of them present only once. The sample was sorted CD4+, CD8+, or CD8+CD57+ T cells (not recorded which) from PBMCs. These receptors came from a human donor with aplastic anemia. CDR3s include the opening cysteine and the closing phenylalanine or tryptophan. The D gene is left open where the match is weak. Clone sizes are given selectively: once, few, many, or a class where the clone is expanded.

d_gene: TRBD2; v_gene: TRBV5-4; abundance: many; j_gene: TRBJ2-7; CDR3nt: TGTGCCAGCAGCACGGGCGAGCGGGACGGCGAGCAGTACTTC; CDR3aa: CASSTGERDGEQYF
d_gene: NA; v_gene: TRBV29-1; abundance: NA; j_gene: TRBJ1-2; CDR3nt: TGCAGCGGGACCCAAGCAGGGGCCTATGGCTACACCTTC; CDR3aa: CSGTQAGAYGYTF
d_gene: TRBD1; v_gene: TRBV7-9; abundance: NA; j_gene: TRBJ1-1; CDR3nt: TGTGCCAGCAGCCGCGCAGGGGGCACTGAAGCTTTCTTT; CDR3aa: CASSRAGGTEAFF
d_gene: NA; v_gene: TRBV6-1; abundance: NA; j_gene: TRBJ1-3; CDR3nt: TGTGCCAGCAGTCCCCTTTCTGCCGGGGCCTCTGGAAACACCATATATTTT; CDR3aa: CASSPLSAGASGNTIYF
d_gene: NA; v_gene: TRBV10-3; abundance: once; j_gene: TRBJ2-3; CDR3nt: TGTGCCATCAGTGAATTTTCAGATACGCAGTATTTT; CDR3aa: CAISEFSDTQYF
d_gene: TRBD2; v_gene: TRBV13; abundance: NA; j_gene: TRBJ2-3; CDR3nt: TGTGCCAGCAGCGGACTAGCGGGAGTGGCGCCAGATACGCAGTATTTT; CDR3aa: CASSGLAGVAPDTQYF
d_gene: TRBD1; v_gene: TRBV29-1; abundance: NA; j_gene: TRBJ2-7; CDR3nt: TGCAGCGTTGCCCCGGGACAGGGAGCCTACGAGCAGTACTTC; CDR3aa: CSVAPGQGAYEQYF
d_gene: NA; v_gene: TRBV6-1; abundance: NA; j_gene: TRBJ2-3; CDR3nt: TGTGCCAGCAGTAAAGTGGTCGGACACACAGATACGCAGTATTTT; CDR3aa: CASSKVVGHTDTQYF
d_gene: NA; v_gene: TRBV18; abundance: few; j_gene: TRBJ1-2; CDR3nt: TGTGCCAGCTCACCCGACGCGACAGCGAGCTATGGCTACACCTTC; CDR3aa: CASSPDATASYGYTF
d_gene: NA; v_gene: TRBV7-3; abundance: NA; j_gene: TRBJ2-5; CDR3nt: TGTGCCAGCAGCTTAACGGGCGGAGCGGAGACCCAGTACTTC; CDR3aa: CASSLTGGAETQYF
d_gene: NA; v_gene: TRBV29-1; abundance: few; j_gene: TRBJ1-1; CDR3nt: TGCAGCGTTGCTCAGGGGTTGAAGAACACTGAAGCTTTCTTT; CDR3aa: CSVAQGLKNTEAFF
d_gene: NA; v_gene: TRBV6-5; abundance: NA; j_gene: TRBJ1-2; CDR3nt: TGTGCCAGCAGTTACTCTGGGACCGCTGACTATGGCTACACCTTC; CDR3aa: CASSYSGTADYGYTF
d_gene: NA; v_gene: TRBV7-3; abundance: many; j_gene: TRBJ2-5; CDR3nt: TGTGCCAGCTCGCGGGATGCCGCGGAAGAGACCCAGTACTTC; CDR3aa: CASSRDAAEETQYF
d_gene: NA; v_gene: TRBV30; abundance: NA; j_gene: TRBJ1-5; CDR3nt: TGTGCCTGGAGTGCACGGACCCTTAGCAATCAGCCCCAGCATTTT; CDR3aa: CAWSARTLSNQPQHF
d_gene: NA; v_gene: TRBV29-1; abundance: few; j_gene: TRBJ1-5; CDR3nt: TGCAGCGTCGCGGACACGACAAATCAGCCCCAGCATTTT; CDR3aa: CSVADTTNQPQHF
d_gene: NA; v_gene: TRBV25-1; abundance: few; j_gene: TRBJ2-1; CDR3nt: TGTGCCAGCAGGAGGACAGTCCACAATGAGCAGTTCTTC; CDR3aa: CASRRTVHNEQFF
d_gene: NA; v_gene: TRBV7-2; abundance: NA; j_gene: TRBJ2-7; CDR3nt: TGTGCCAGCAGCTTACCCGGGACCCCAGGGAACGAGCAGTACTTC; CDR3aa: CASSLPGTPGNEQYF
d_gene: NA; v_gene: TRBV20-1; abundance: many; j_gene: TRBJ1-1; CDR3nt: TGCAGTGCCATCCGGGGCTCACCGAACACTGAAGCTTTCTTT; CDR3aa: CSAIRGSPNTEAFF
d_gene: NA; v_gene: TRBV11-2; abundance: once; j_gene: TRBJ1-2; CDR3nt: TGTGCCAGCAGCTTAGGCGTGGGGAGAGGGGACTATGGCTACACCTTC; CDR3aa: CASSLGVGRGDYGYTF
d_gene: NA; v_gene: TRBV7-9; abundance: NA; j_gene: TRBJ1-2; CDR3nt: TGTGCCAGCAGCTCCCCCGACAAGTTCTATGGCTACACCTTC; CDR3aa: CASSSPDKFYGYTF
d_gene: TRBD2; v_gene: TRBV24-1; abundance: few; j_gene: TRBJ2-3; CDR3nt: TGTGCCACCAGTGATCCCCCGGGAGCGGGGGCTAGCACAGATACGCAGTATTTT; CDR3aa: CATSDPPGAGASTDTQYF
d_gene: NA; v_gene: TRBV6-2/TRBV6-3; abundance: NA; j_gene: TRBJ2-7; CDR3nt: TGTGCCAGCAGTCCGCAGGACAGCCGACTAGTTAGAATTCCGTACTTC; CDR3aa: CASSPQDSRLVRIPYF
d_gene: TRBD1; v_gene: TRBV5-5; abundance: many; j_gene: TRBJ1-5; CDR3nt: TGTGCCAGCAGCATGCAGGGGGATACCAATCAGCCCCAGCATTTT; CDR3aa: CASSMQGDTNQPQHF
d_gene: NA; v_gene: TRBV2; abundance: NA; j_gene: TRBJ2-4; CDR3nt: TGTGCCAGCCGGCGTAGCATAGCCAAAAACATTCAGTACTTC; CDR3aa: CASRRSIAKNIQYF
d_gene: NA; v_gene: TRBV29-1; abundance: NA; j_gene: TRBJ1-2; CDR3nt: TGCAGCGCTAGGACAGCTAACTATGGCTACACCTTC; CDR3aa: CSARTANYGYTF
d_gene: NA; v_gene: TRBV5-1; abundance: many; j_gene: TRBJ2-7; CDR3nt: TGCGCCAGCAGCCTGACCGGGGGCTCAAGCTCCTACGAGCAGTACTTC; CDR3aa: CASSLTGGSSSYEQYF